Sequencing of this T cell receptor beta chain was carried out in a study of cytomegalovirus exposure and HLA in healthy donors. General study results and limits: CMV serostatus stood as the only immune exposure information on hand. Upon later analysis, TCR association rates were observed to vary by HLA locus, being highest for DRB1 and lowest for HLA-C. A missense DCLRE1C variant was associated with V- and J-gene trimming of TCR beta chains in a later analysis, and an independent cohort replicated the association.

The germline V gene has CDR1 MNHNS and CDR2 SASEGT. Trimming pared 2 bases from V and 5 bases from J, leaving 12 bases between. This CDR3 spans 15 amino acids. In the PCR, 60 Vbeta and 13 Jbeta primers were used. Sequencing was performed with immunoSEQ multiplex PCR; in TCRdb, only in-frame clones are kept and a portion is missing. The sample lists 130,000 or so clones, 75% to 85% occurring once. This clone was detected once. Its target is not known. All the people who gave samples were healthy bone marrow donors. Sequenced: PBMCs. The chain is built from TRBV6-1 and TRBJ1-4; D is perhaps TRBD1 (5 bases). This TCR was sampled from a woman in her forties or fifties in good health and CMV-seropositive. This chain's CDR3 is CASSERGRVNEKLFF. DNA for the CDR3: TGTGCCAGCAGTGAAAGGGGTAGGGTCAATGAAAAACTGTTTTTT.